This TCR beta chain came from a study of T cells after yellow fever vaccination. Study in general: SMART-Seq v4 Ultra Low Input prepared the low-cell-number fractions.

Germline V gene lookup returns CDR1 LNHNV and CDR2 YYDKDF (reference sequence). The CDR3 sequence is 13 residues long. The V end was cut by 6 bases, the J end by 1 base, with 9 bases between. Study-level findings and limits: Weaker overall, the secondary response nonetheless peaked faster (day 5 versus 15). The study re-detected most primary-vaccination clones after the booster (about 95% CD4, around 89% CD8).

Production of TCR cDNA was by 5'RACE template switching, which also added a universal primer site and UMIs. TCRdb fed the 5' RACE reads into MiXCR, producing one record per CDR3 protein. This sample has fewer than 350,000 distinct CDR3 sequences; roughly 8.7% occur once, and the top ten carry more than 15%. Note on this clonotype: Its matching antigen is unknown.

This chain connects TRBV15 to TRBJ2-5; TRBD2 is a possible D gene (6 bases). The receptor was isolated from a man between 18 and 35 years old who received the YFV17D yellow fever vaccine. The specimen was PBMCs, collected on the day of the first yellow fever vaccination. This CDR3 reads CATRVGGQETQYF. CDR3 sequence (DNA): TGTGCCACCAGGGTGGGGGGCCAAGAGACCCAGTACTTC. The full variable domain, its missing parts supplied by reference TRBV15 and TRBJ2-5, is DAMVIQNPRYQVTQFGKPVTLSCSQTLNHNVMYWYQQKSSQAPKLLFHYYDKDFNNEADTPDNFQSRRPNTSFCFLDIRSPGLGDTAMYLCATRVGGQETQYFGPGTRLLVL.